One T cell receptor (beta chain) is described in this entry. This clone turned up a few times. What antigen it recognizes has not been identified. Base qualities are not recorded, but no much larger clone differs from it by a single base. The data were obtained in a study of control samples from healthy donors and cancer patients (TCRdb year 2020). The CDR3 measures 14 amino acids from cysteine to phenylalanine. Only the CDR3 DNA is retained, 42 bases long and in frame from the first base. At the junction V is shortened by 2 bases and J by 5 bases, with 9 bases in between. Taken from the germline V gene, the CDR1 and CDR2 loops are MNHNS and SASEGT. Library method: the immunoSEQ multiplex PCR assay. Drawn from immuneACCESS, this table holds only the in-frame rearrangements with V and J called that TCRdb kept. Clones are partly lost; checked studies trace under half to an unresolved V gene and leave the rest unexplained. For this sample the table gives roughly 20,000 clones, of which roughly 80% were detected only once. The leading ten clones occupy about 28% of the sample.

Sample: PBMCs. This chain is built from TRBV6-1 and TRBJ2-2; the D gene is perhaps TRBD1, from 6 matching bases. The source is an elderly man with head and neck cancer. The CDR3 here reads CASSEQGWTGELFF. The sequenced DNA is TGTGCCAGCAGTGAACAGGGGTGGACCGGGGAGCTGTTTTTT.